The 27 T cell receptor beta chains listed next were all sequenced from one sample in a study of CD8+ T cells in alopecia areata. Sequencing used cDNA as its template, made by extracting RNA and reverse transcribing it. Repertoires were generated with immunoSEQ multiplex PCR, while TCRdb's copy carries only in-frame clones and drops some. The table lists about 180,000 clones, 67% of them singletons. Sequencing used CD8+ T cells sorted from blood, obtained at week 0. The receptors derive from a human donor with alopecia areata.

This clone was observed a single time. The chain uses TRBV7-2 and TRBJ2-5, with D unclear. V gave up 6 bases and J gave up 5 bases, with 10 bases separating them. Germline assignment: CDR1 SGHTA and CDR2 FQGNSA. The CDR3 runs to 12 residues. In nucleotides, the CDR3 is TGTGCCAGCAGACCAGAAGGGGAGACCCAGTACTTC. As protein: CASRPEGETQYF.

In regard to this clone: Within the sample, other DNA sequences also encode this same CDR3. The chain couples TRBV6-5 to TRBJ1-1; the D gene is possibly TRBD1 (5 bases). This CDR3 has 13 amino acids. The ends were cut back, 3 bases at V and 4 bases at J, with 9 bases in the middle. Germline assignment: CDR1 MNHEY and CDR2 SVGAGI. CDR3 in DNA: TGTGCCAGCAGTTATGGCGGGGGCACTGAAGCTTTCTTT. Its translation: CASSYGGGTEAFF.

The chain is built from TRBV27 and TRBJ1-6; D possibly corresponds to TRBD1 (5 bases). This CDR3 is built from 13 residues. Germline assignment: CDR1 MNHEY and CDR2 SMNVEV (reference sequence). The V and J ends lost 4 bases and 11 bases respectively, with 12 bases between them. In DNA form, the CDR3 reads TGTGCCAGCAGTTCGGACATTCTCGCACCCCTCCACTTT. Its protein product is CASSSDILAPLHF.

V usage is TRBV25-1 and J usage is TRBJ1-1; the match to TRBD1 covers 7 bases. The CDR3 is made up of 14 amino acids. J gave up 3 bases and V 7 bases, and 8 bases lay outside the gene matches. The germline V gene has CDR1 MGHDK and CDR2 SYGVNS. CDR3 protein: CASKKGQSDTEAFF. CDR3 DNA sequence: TGTGCCAGCAAAAAGGGACAGTCAGACACTGAAGCTTTCTTT.

CDR3 bases: TGCGCCAGCAGCTCCGAGACAGTAAACACTGAAGCTTTCTTT. Protein product: CASSSETVNTEAFF. The rearrangement joins TRBV5-1 to TRBJ1-1; TRBD1 is a possible D gene (5 bases). The length of the CDR3 is 14 residues. CDR1 and CDR2 (germline): SGHRS, YFSETQ. The ends were cut back, 3 bases at V and 2 bases at J, with 11 bases in the middle.

This clone came up a few times. The chain combines TRBV6-5 with TRBJ2-5; no clear D gene. Trimming left V 4 bases short and J 5 bases short, with 11 bases between. The CDR3 is made up of 13 amino acids. Germline assignment: CDR1 MNHEY and CDR2 SVGAGI. CDR3 sequence: CASSSSPRETQYF. The CDR3 nucleotides read TGTGCCAGCAGTTCATCCCCCCGGGAGACCCAGTACTTC.

This clone was counted only a few times. The chain is built from TRBV14 and TRBJ2-1; weak D call: TRBD1 (5 bases). The germline V gene encodes CDR1 SGHDN and CDR2 FVKESK. The CDR3 has 16 amino acids. Trimming cost V 2 bases and J 3 bases, with 14 bases left between them. CDR3 sequence (DNA): TGTGCCAGCAGCCAATTCTCCGGACACAACTACAATGAGCAGTTCTTC. Its translation is CASSQFSGHNYNEQFF. Complete variable domain (other parts from reference TRBV14 and TRBJ2-1): EAGVTQFPSHSVIEKGQTVTLRCDPISGHDNLYWYRRVMGKEIKFLLHFVKESKQDESGMPNNRFLAERTGGTYSTLKVQPAELEDSGVYFCASSQFSGHNYNEQFFGPGTRLTVL.

This clone was counted between two and nine times. V gene TRBV29-1 combines with J gene TRBJ2-5; TRBD2 matches at 8 bases. With V trimmed by 5 bases and J by 7 bases, 6 bases remained unmatched. The CDR3 runs 12 residues. In germline, CDR1 is SQVTM, CDR2 ANQGSEA. CDR3 in amino acids: CSVPGGDMTQYF. The CDR3 coding sequence is TGCAGCGTTCCGGGGGGGGATATGACCCAGTACTTC.

This chain links TRBV5-6 with TRBJ2-5; possible D gene TRBD2, 5 bases. Deletions cut 0 bases from V and 4 bases from J, with 7 bases between. This CDR3 has 13 amino acids. Germline CDR1 is SGHDT and CDR2 is YYEEEE. The CDR3: CASSLGGGETQYF. CDR3 coding DNA: TGTGCCAGCAGCTTGGGCGGAGGAGAGACCCAGTACTTC.

V usage is TRBV7-9 and J usage is TRBJ1-3; TRBD1 aligns across 9 bases. The CDR3 totals 16 residues. Unmatched junction bases numbered 8, after V lost 7 bases and J lost 1 base. CDR1 is SEHNR, CDR2 FQNEAQ, per germline (reference sequence). The CDR3 DNA is TGTGCCAGCACTCGGGACAGGGAATTATCTGGAAACACCATATATTTT. As protein: CASTRDRELSGNTIYF.

The chain uses TRBV27 and TRBJ2-2; D is uncertain. V lost 7 bases and J 7 bases, leaving 19 bases between the germline ends. This CDR3 has 15 amino acids. Germline assignment: CDR1 MNHEY and CDR2 SMNVEV (reference sequence). DNA for the CDR3: TGTGCCAGCACCCTCCTAGGTGGAGCTTTCGGGGAGCTGTTTTTT. Residues: CASTLLGGAFGELFF.

This clone was seen a handful of times. The chain uses TRBV5-1 and TRBJ1-1; D unclear. Germline CDR1 SGHRS, CDR2 YFSETQ. V was clipped by 1 base and J by 4 bases, with 5 bases between them. The CDR3 is made up of 12 amino acids. For the CDR3, the DNA is TGCGCCAGCAGCTTGACGGCCACTGAAGCTTTCTTT. Translated: CASSLTATEAFF.

The chain has TRBV5-5 and TRBJ1-5; D is unclear. V gave up 0 bases and J gave up 4 bases, with 8 bases separating them. This CDR3 has 14 amino acids. The germline V gene encodes CDR1 SGHKS and CDR2 YYEKEE (reference sequence). As DNA, the CDR3 is TGTGCCAGCAGCTTGGAGGTGGGAAATCAGCCCCAGCATTTT. This encodes CASSLEVGNQPQHF.

The J gene is TRBJ1-1, the V gene TRBV13; D remains ambiguous. The CDR3 covers 13 residues. Per germline, CDR1 PRHDT and CDR2 FYEKMQ (reference sequence). With 0 bases removed from V and 6 bases from J, the gap between germline ends came to 8 bases. The CDR3 protein is CASSLGSPSEAFF. In DNA form, the CDR3 reads TGTGCCAGCAGCTTAGGCTCCCCTTCTGAAGCTTTCTTT.

This sequence joins TRBV23-1 and TRBJ1-2; D call uncertain. TRBV23-1 is identified as an open reading frame with a role that is uncertain. Trimming removed 0 bases from V and 4 bases from J, with 12 bases in between. This CDR3 has 15 residues. CDR3 coding DNA: TGCGCCAGCAGTCAATCTAACCGGCCTAGCTATGGCTACACCTTC. This codes for CASSQSNRPSYGYTF.

The gene calls are TRBV30 and TRBJ1-1; TRBD1 is a possible D gene (5 bases). Germline V gene data show CDR1 as GTSNPN and CDR2 as SVGIG (reference sequence). V lost 0 bases, J lost 2 bases, and 10 bases lay in between. This CDR3 spans 14 amino acids. The CDR3 nucleotides read TGTGCCTGGAGTGTTAACGGGGGAAACACTGAAGCTTTCTTT. It is translated as CAWSVNGGNTEAFF.

The rearrangement links TRBV27 to TRBJ1-2; D is unclear. The germline gives CDR1 MNHEY, CDR2 SMNVEV (reference sequence). The CDR3 is made up of 15 amino acids. Trimming took off 2 bases at V and 8 bases at J, with 18 bases between the two ends. This CDR3 is CASSLGPASSGGYTF. CDR3 nucleotides: TGTGCCAGCAGTTTAGGACCGGCATCTAGCGGGGGCTACACCTTC.

The CDR3 bases are TGTGCCAGCAGCAGACAGGGAGGGGGGAACACTGAAGCTTTCTTT. This sequence encodes CASSRQGGGNTEAFF. The gene calls are TRBV13 and TRBJ1-1; TRBD1 aligns across 7 bases. With V trimmed by 5 bases and J by 1 base, 7 bases remained unmatched. This CDR3 comprises 15 residues. Germline assignment: CDR1 PRHDT and CDR2 FYEKMQ (reference sequence).

This clone was counted only a few times. The CDR3 is CASSSTGVTGELFF. CDR3 bases: TGTGCCAGCAGTTCAACAGGGGTCACCGGGGAGCTGTTTTTT. This chain uses TRBV27 with TRBJ2-2, with 7 bases fitting TRBD1. Germline-derived CDR1 and CDR2 are MNHEY and SMNVEV (reference sequence). Trimming removed 4 bases from V and 4 bases from J; junction bases left unmatched: 3. The CDR3 has 14 residues.

This sequence joins TRBV5-1 and TRBJ1-4, with D perhaps matching TRBD1 (5 bases). V gave up 4 bases and J gave up 0 bases, with 13 bases separating them. Looked up from germline, CDR1 is SGHRS and CDR2 is YFSETQ. The CDR3 covers 16 residues. CDR3 nucleotide sequence: TGCGCCAGCAGCCTGGCATGGGGGACAACTAATGAAAAACTGTTTTTT. It codes for CASSLAWGTTNEKLFF.

Only a few counts were recorded for this clone. The chain has TRBV13 and TRBJ2-7; D ambiguous. The CDR3 is 14 residues long. Trimming removed 0 bases from V and 2 bases from J, with 8 bases in between. CDR1 is PRHDT and CDR2 is FYEKMQ in the germline V gene (reference sequence). CDR3 nucleotides: TGTGCCAGCAGCTTAGGGGGAAGAGCCTACGAGCAGTACTTC. Protein: CASSLGGRAYEQYF.

V is TRBV7-9 and J is TRBJ1-2; TRBD1 aligns across 7 bases. Losses at the gene ends were 5 bases for V and 3 bases for J; bases not matched to a gene: 6. Germline assignment: CDR1 SEHNR and CDR2 FQNEAQ (reference sequence). There are 14 residues in the CDR3. The chain's CDR3 is CASSADDRDYGYTF. CDR3 DNA: TGTGCCAGCAGCGCCGACGACAGGGACTATGGCTACACCTTC.

The rearrangement links TRBV29-1 to TRBJ2-3; 10 bases map to TRBD2. This CDR3 comprises 15 residues. Germline V CDR1 and CDR2: SQVTM, ANQGSEA. With V trimmed by 3 bases and J by 0 bases, 3 bases remained unmatched. In nucleotides, the CDR3 is TGCAGCGTTGAGGGGACTAGCGTTAGCACAGATACGCAGTATTTT. Its protein product is CSVEGTSVSTDTQYF.

The chain's CDR3 is CASSIFAGQEQYF. The CDR3 DNA follows: TGTGCCAGTAGTATTTTTGCGGGACAAGAGCAGTACTTC. This chain connects TRBV19 to TRBJ2-7; D could derive from TRBD1 or TRBD2 (6 bases each). The CDR3 runs 13 residues. With 3 bases removed from V and 7 bases from J, the gap between germline ends came to 13 bases. Per germline, CDR1 LNHDA and CDR2 SQIVND (reference sequence).

The chain is built from TRBV6-6 and TRBJ2-7; 10 bases are shared with TRBD2. The V gene's germline CDR1 is MNHNY and CDR2 SVGAGI (reference sequence). Trimming removed 5 bases from V and 3 bases from J; junction bases left unmatched: 4. The CDR3 loop spans 14 amino acids. DNA for the CDR3: TGTGCCAGCAGTGGTGGACTAGCGGTCTACGAGCAGTACTTC. Translating gives CASSGGLAVYEQYF.

The gene calls are TRBV29-1 and TRBJ2-7; a possible D gene is TRBD1 (6 bases). The CDR3 totals 12 residues. V gave up 6 bases and J gave up 1 base, with 10 bases separating them. The germline V gene encodes CDR1 SQVTM and CDR2 ANQGSEA. The CDR3 nucleotides are TGCAGCGTGGTGGACAGTTCCTACGAGCAGTACTTC. Amino acid sequence: CSVVDSSYEQYF.

The sample holds a few counts of this clone. The rearrangement joins TRBV29-1 to TRBJ2-1; D is undetermined. The germline V gene encodes CDR1 SQVTM and CDR2 ANQGSEA. The CDR3 totals 12 residues. Deletions cut 8 bases from V and 0 bases from J, with 8 bases between. The chain's CDR3 is CSPTNSYNEQFF. The CDR3 nucleotides are TGCAGCCCCACGAACTCCTACAATGAGCAGTTCTTC.